Listed below are T cell receptor beta chains from one sample, sequenced in a study of CD8 T cells in Susac syndrome. TCRdb independently ran MiXCR on the immunoSEQ multiplex PCR reads; one entry per CDR3 protein. This table holds about 210,000 distinct CDR3 sequences, about 94% found once. The sequenced sample consisted of CD4+ T cells from PBMCs. The origin of the receptors is a human donor in good health. Both conserved end residues are part of each CDR3. A D gene is named only where the DNA matches it firmly.

v_call: TRBV19
j_call: TRBJ1-2
d_call: TRBD1
cdr3_aa: CATKEGQKANYGYTF

v_call: TRBV2
j_call: TRBJ1-1
d_call: -
cdr3_aa: CASSGILNTEAFF

v_call: TRBV6-4
j_call: TRBJ1-1
d_call: -
cdr3_aa: CATSLRMNTEAFF

v_call: TRBV25-1
j_call: TRBJ2-5
d_call: TRBD2
cdr3_aa: CASSEGWGGIQETQYF

v_call: TRBV4-1
j_call: TRBJ2-5
d_call: TRBD1
cdr3_aa: CASSLGQGERFETQYF

v_call: TRBV7-9
j_call: TRBJ2-3
d_call: TRBD1
cdr3_aa: CASSLTRTGDTDTQYF

v_call: TRBV5-6
j_call: TRBJ1-2
d_call: -
cdr3_aa: CASSLGHGGYTF

v_call: TRBV12-3/TRBV12-4
j_call: TRBJ2-2
d_call: -
cdr3_aa: CASTLEDGELFF

v_call: TRBV4-3
j_call: TRBJ1-1
d_call: -
cdr3_aa: CASSPGPQNTEAFF

v_call: TRBV10-2
j_call: TRBJ1-4
d_call: TRBD1
cdr3_aa: CASSRQGRGKKLFF

v_call: TRBV12-3/TRBV12-4
j_call: TRBJ2-1
d_call: TRBD2
cdr3_aa: CASSPGTSGGRPINEQFF

v_call: TRBV19
j_call: TRBJ1-4
d_call: TRBD1
cdr3_aa: CASGRTGAGEKLFF

v_call: TRBV24-1
j_call: TRBJ1-5
d_call: -
cdr3_aa: CATSDPTQVQHF

v_call: TRBV5-4
j_call: TRBJ2-4
d_call: -
cdr3_aa: CASSLGQPLNGNIQYF

v_call: TRBV13
j_call: TRBJ1-2
d_call: -
cdr3_aa: CASSPTPTSENGYTF

v_call: TRBV6-5
j_call: TRBJ2-5
d_call: -
cdr3_aa: CASSPLGRLAQYF

v_call: TRBV18
j_call: TRBJ2-7
d_call: TRBD2
cdr3_aa: CASSPRGGYEQYF

v_call: TRBV12-3/TRBV12-4
j_call: TRBJ2-1
d_call: -
cdr3_aa: CATNLGRRGSYNEQFF

v_call: TRBV3-1
j_call: TRBJ1-6
d_call: -
cdr3_aa: CASSQGRGKSPLHF

v_call: TRBV7-3
j_call: TRBJ2-7
d_call: -
cdr3_aa: CASSPKGGPYEQYF

v_call: TRBV10-3
j_call: TRBJ2-7
d_call: TRBD1
cdr3_aa: CAISVGDRGYEQYF

v_call: TRBV5-6
j_call: TRBJ1-2
d_call: -
cdr3_aa: CASSAGLHGNYGYTF

v_call: TRBV28
j_call: TRBJ1-2
d_call: TRBD1
cdr3_aa: CASRTGGYGYTF

v_call: TRBV5-4
j_call: TRBJ2-7
d_call: -
cdr3_aa: CASSFGGKGSSYEQYF

v_call: TRBV7-9
j_call: TRBJ2-6
d_call: -
cdr3_aa: CASSLLSSGANVLTF

v_call: TRBV30
j_call: TRBJ2-7
d_call: TRBD1
cdr3_aa: CAWSGPGGRSYEQYF

v_call: TRBV7-3
j_call: TRBJ2-3
d_call: TRBD2
cdr3_aa: CASSPGLAGRPSTDTQYF

v_call: TRBV5-1
j_call: TRBJ1-1
d_call: -
cdr3_aa: CASSLGGVMSTEAFF

v_call: TRBV6-5
j_call: TRBJ2-1
d_call: -
cdr3_aa: CASSLKFYNEQFF

v_call: TRBV6-5
j_call: TRBJ2-2
d_call: -
cdr3_aa: CASSQVTGELFF

v_call: TRBV3-1
j_call: TRBJ1-5
d_call: -
cdr3_aa: CASSRTAGYSNQPQHF

v_call: TRBV20-1
j_call: TRBJ1-1
d_call: -
cdr3_aa: CSAAPDPTEAFF

v_call: TRBV5-1
j_call: TRBJ1-1
d_call: -
cdr3_aa: CASSLVLGGANTEAFF

v_call: TRBV3-1
j_call: TRBJ2-7
d_call: -
cdr3_aa: CASSQEPGADEQYF

v_call: TRBV6-5
j_call: TRBJ2-2
d_call: -
cdr3_aa: CASSSPTSGVTGELFF

v_call: TRBV18
j_call: TRBJ2-5
d_call: -
cdr3_aa: CASSPLSVSVPQETQYF

v_call: TRBV4-1
j_call: TRBJ2-5
d_call: -
cdr3_aa: CASSRLTPGLETQYF

v_call: TRBV4-2
j_call: TRBJ2-6
d_call: -
cdr3_aa: CASSPAAGANVLTF

v_call: TRBV15
j_call: TRBJ2-7
d_call: TRBD1
cdr3_aa: CATSRSGQTYEQYF

v_call: TRBV4-2
j_call: TRBJ2-3
d_call: -
cdr3_aa: CASSQPGYSTDTQYF

v_call: TRBV10-3
j_call: TRBJ2-1
d_call: -
cdr3_aa: CAISSGTSYNEQFF

v_call: TRBV2
j_call: TRBJ2-2
d_call: -
cdr3_aa: CASSSRGAVTGELFF

v_call: TRBV19
j_call: TRBJ1-2
d_call: -
cdr3_aa: CASTGRLAGYTF

v_call: TRBV6-1
j_call: TRBJ1-2
d_call: TRBD1
cdr3_aa: CASSDPTGMRKYGYTF

v_call: TRBV15
j_call: TRBJ1-2
d_call: -
cdr3_aa: CATSRDRTGNGYTF

v_call: TRBV14
j_call: TRBJ1-3
d_call: -
cdr3_aa: CASSHRTALRPLSGNTIYF

v_call: TRBV20-1
j_call: TRBJ2-5
d_call: -
cdr3_aa: CSARSITDGYQETQYF

v_call: TRBV9
j_call: TRBJ2-3
d_call: -
cdr3_aa: CASSVRESLDTQYF

v_call: TRBV11-2
j_call: TRBJ2-1
d_call: -
cdr3_aa: CASGTLGPGRQFF

v_call: TRBV29-1
j_call: TRBJ2-3
d_call: -
cdr3_aa: CSVEGGYGTDTQYF

v_call: TRBV19
j_call: TRBJ1-5
d_call: -
cdr3_aa: CASNLGNQPQHF

v_call: TRBV19
j_call: TRBJ1-5
d_call: -
cdr3_aa: CASRFLQGKINQPQHF

v_call: TRBV7-2
j_call: TRBJ1-2
d_call: -
cdr3_aa: CASSPQGDRSNYGYTF

v_call: TRBV30
j_call: TRBJ1-3
d_call: -
cdr3_aa: CAWRSSSGNTIYF

v_call: TRBV24-1
j_call: TRBJ1-2
d_call: TRBD1
cdr3_aa: CATKHRTGGGGYTF

v_call: TRBV6-5
j_call: TRBJ1-1
d_call: -
cdr3_aa: CASWGGGASSISAFF

v_call: TRBV25-1
j_call: TRBJ1-1
d_call: -
cdr3_aa: CATRGIMNTEAFF

v_call: TRBV7-2
j_call: TRBJ2-1
d_call: -
cdr3_aa: CASSLEVLNLNEQFF